This TCR beta chain was documented in a study of immune evolution from preneoplasia to lung adenocarcinoma (dated by TCRdb to the early 2020s). Turning to the overall study: HLA loss of heterozygosity was observed in roughly 7%, 15% and 33% of AIS, MIA and ADC lesions, respectively, and was not observed in any AAH lesions. The study combined immune gene expression, TCR sequencing and multiplex immunofluorescence to profile immune contexture across lung adenocarcinoma precursors and invasive adenocarcinoma. Resected precursor lesions (AAH, AIS, MIA) and invasive adenocarcinomas were compared with paired morphologically normal lung tissue. The sample size depended on which specimens were available, not on a prior power calculation. The immune data were combined with whole exome sequencing and methylation data from the same cohort of nodules. A total of under 60 patients with pulmonary nodules who underwent surgical resection were included in the overall cohort. TCR sequencing data came from a few dozen patients. It was reported in the study that 90 to 120 samples were used for TCR sequencing. POLYSOLVER was used to infer Class I HLA alleles from exome data, while LOHHLA was used to detect allele-specific HLA loss.

Findings and caveats that apply to the study as a whole: Because all patients were from Japan and China, applicability to Western populations was uncertain. The findings reflected association rather than direct causation, and larger cohorts with long-term follow-up and longitudinal biopsies were considered necessary. Clonality was highest in normal lung, while later-stage lesions appeared to have lower clonality but higher T cell density and diversity. Normal lung had the highest top T cell clone frequencies, which appeared to decline progressively from AAH through AIS, MIA and invasive adenocarcinoma. The highest T cell clonality was observed in KRAS-mutant nodules compared with EGFR-mutant or double wild-type lesions.

The germline V gene supplies CDR1 SGDLS and CDR2 YYNGEE. Including the terminal cysteine and phenylalanine, the CDR3 comprises 16 residues. This entry keeps only the CDR3 DNA: 48 bases, framed from base 1. Ends trimmed: V by 4 bases, J by 2 bases; bases unmatched to a gene: 10. Using the immunoSEQ hsTCRbeta Kit, TCR beta CDR3 regions were sequenced from DNA. For the original study's pipeline: The ImmunoSEQ Analyzer was used to analyse the TCR sequencing data. T cell clonality was defined as 1 minus Pielou's evenness, calculated on productive rearrangements. To measure T cell diversity, the inverse Simpson index was applied to productive templates. T cell density was defined as TCR beta template counts normalized to usable DNA, with usable DNA estimated by amplification and sequencing of housekeeping genes. Two-sided Kruskal-Wallis tests were used to compare TCR metrics between histologic stages. The table comes from immuneACCESS by way of TCRdb, which keeps in-frame sequences with V and J called. Part of the clones is missing from these tables; in studies checked, under half for an unresolved V gene and the rest for unknown reasons. D and trimming come from the DNA, and the V and J calls and clone size come from that table. The sample records some 9,200 clones, 79% of which are singletons. Around an eighth of the sample goes to the ten largest clones.

On this clone: Its specific antigen is unknown. Qualities for individual bases were not recorded, and no much larger clone is one base off.

The patients had resection in Japan or China between the mid-2010s and the late 2010s. Two lung cancer pathologists independently reviewed H&E slides to confirm the histologic diagnosis of every case. For nucleic acid extraction, premalignant or tumor cells were enriched by macro-dissection following pathologic assessment. The AllPrep DNA/RNA FFPE Kit was used to isolate DNA from FFPE tissue. The sample taken for sequencing was FFPE lung adenocarcinoma in situ tissue. The cell subset or site label corresponds to: preinvasive adenocarcinoma in situ (AIS). This receptor was identified in an elderly person with lung adenocarcinoma. This receptor chain uses TRBV9 and TRBJ2-3; TRBD2 lines up with 7 middle nucleotides. The DNA sequence is TGTGCCAGCAGCCTCGGGACTAATTGGGACACAGATACGCAGTATTTT. Translated, it gives CASSLGTNWDTDTQYF.